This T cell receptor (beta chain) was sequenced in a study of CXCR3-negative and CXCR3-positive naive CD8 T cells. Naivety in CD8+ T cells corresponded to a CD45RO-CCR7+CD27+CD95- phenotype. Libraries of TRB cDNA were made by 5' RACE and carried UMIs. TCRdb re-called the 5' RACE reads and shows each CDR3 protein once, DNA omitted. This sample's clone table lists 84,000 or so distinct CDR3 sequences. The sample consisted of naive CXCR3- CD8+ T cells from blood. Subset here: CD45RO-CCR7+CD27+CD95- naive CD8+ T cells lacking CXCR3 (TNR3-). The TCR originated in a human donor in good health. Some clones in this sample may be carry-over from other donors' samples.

CDR3 in amino acids: CSVEAGRNEQFF. The V call is TRBV29-1, the J call TRBJ2-1; the D call of TRBD1 rests on TCRdb alone, since no DNA is present to check it. The CDR3 totals 12 residues. The germline gives CDR1 SQVTM, CDR2 ANQGSEA.